Following are 3 T cell receptor beta chains from one sample sequenced in a study of somatic mutations in cytotoxic T cells in rheumatoid arthritis. The protocol was immunoSEQ multiplex PCR, while the TCRdb copy is restricted to in-frame clones and leaves out a portion. This sample has 15,000 to 20,000 clones, with around four fifths found just once. Sample: CD8+ T cells sorted from blood. These receptors originate from an adult with rheumatoid arthritis.

This sequence joins TRBV15 and TRBJ1-5, with 7 bases that match TRBD1. After removal of 3 bases from V and 3 bases from J, the junction contained 5 bases not matched to a gene. CDR1 and CDR2 (germline): LNHNV, YYDKDF (reference sequence). This CDR3 contains 15 residues. The chain's CDR3 is CATSSRDSFNQPQHF. In DNA, the CDR3 is TGTGCCACCAGCAGTCGGGACAGTTTCAATCAGCCCCAGCATTTT.

The V gene is TRBV10-3, the J gene TRBJ2-7, with D possibly matching TRBD1 (6 bases). V was cut by 6 bases and J by 0 bases, with 9 bases left in between. In germline, CDR1 is ENHRY, CDR2 SYGVKD. CDR3 length: 13 amino acids. The CDR3 bases are TGTGCCATCAGGGAGGACAGCTCCTACGAGCAGTACTTC. Amino acids: CAIREDSSYEQYF.

The J gene is TRBJ2-1, the V gene TRBV4-3, with 11 bases matching TRBD1. The CDR3 length is 16 residues. Germline CDR1 LGHNA, CDR2 YSLEER. V shed 1 base, J shed 4 bases, and the junction held 3 bases outside the gene matches. In DNA form, the CDR3 reads TGCGCCAGCAGCCAAGGGACAGGGGGCGAGTACAATGAGCAGTTCTTC. This codes for CASSQGTGGEYNEQFF.